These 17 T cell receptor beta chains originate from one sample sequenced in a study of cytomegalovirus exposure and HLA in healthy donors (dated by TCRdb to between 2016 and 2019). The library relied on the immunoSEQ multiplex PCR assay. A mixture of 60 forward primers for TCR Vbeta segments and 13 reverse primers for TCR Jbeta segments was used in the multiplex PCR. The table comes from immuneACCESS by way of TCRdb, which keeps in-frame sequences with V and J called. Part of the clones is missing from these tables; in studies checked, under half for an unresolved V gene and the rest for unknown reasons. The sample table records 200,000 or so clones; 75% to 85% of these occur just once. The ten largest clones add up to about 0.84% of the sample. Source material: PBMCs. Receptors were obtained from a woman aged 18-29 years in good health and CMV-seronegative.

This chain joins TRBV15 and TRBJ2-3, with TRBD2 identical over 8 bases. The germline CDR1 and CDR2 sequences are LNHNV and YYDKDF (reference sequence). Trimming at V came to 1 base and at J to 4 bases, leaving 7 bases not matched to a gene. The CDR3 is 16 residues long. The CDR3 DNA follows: TGTGCCACCAGCAGAGGTGTGGCGGGAGGCTCAGATACGCAGTATTTT. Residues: CATSRGVAGGSDTQYF.

The CDR3 DNA follows: TGTGCCAGCAGCTTAGAGGAGGGAGCGATCGGGGAGCTGTTTTTT. This encodes CASSLEEGAIGELFF. The chain uses TRBV11-2 and TRBJ2-2; possibly TRBD2 for D (6 bases). Germline V CDR1 and CDR2: SGHAT, FQNNGV. Trimming stripped 0 bases from V and 7 bases from J, with 12 bases between. The CDR3 length is 15 residues. Drawing the rest from reference TRBV11-2 and TRBJ2-2, the complete variable domain is EAGVAQSPRYKIIEKRQSVAFWCNPISGHATLYWYQQILGQGPKLLIQFQNNGVVDDSQLPKDRFSAERLKGVDSTLKIQPAKLEDSAVYLCASSLEEGAIGELFFGEGSRLTVL.

The CDR3 protein is CASSEYLRLFF. CDR3 sequence (DNA): TGTGCCAGCAGTGAATATCTACGGCTGTTTTTT. The V gene is TRBV6-1, the J gene TRBJ2-2; D uncertain. CDR3 length: 11 residues. Deletions cut 2 bases from V and 13 bases from J, with 8 bases between. CDR1 is MNHNS and CDR2 is SASEGT in the germline V gene.

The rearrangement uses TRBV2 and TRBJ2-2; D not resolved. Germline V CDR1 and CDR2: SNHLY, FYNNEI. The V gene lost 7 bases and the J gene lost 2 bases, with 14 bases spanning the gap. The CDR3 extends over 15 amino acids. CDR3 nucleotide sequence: TGTGCCAGCACCCGAGCCCAAGTTAACACCGGGGAGCTGTTTTTT. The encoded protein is CASTRAQVNTGELFF.

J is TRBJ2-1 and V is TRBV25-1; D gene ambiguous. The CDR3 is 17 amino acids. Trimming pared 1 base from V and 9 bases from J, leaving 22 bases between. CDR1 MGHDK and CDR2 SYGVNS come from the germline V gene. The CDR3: CASSEFRSSTGSGEQFF. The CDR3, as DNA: TGTGCCAGCAGTGAATTTCGATCCTCGACTGGGTCGGGTGAGCAGTTCTTC. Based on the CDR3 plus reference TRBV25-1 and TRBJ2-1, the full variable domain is EADIYQTPRYLVIGTGKKITLECSQTMGHDKMYWYQQDPGMELHLIHYSYGVNSTEKGDLSSESTVSRIRTEHFPLTLESARPSHTSQYLCASSEFRSSTGSGEQFFGPGTRLTVL.

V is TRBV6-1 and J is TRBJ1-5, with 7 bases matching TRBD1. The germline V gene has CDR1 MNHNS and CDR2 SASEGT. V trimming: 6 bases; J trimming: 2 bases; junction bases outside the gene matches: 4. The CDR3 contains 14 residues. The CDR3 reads CASRATGGNQPQHF. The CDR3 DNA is TGTGCCAGCAGGGCTACAGGGGGCAATCAGCCCCAGCATTTT.

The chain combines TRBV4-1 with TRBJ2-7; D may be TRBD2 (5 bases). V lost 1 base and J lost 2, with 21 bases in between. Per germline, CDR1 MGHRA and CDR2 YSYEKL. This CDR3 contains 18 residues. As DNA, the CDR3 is TGCGCCAGCAGCCAAGTCCATTGGGAGTTGGGTCTAACCTACGAGCAGTACTTC. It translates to CASSQVHWELGLTYEQYF.

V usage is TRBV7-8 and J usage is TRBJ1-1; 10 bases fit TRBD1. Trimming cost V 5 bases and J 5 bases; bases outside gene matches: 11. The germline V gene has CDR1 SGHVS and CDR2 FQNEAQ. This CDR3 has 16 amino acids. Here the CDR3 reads CASSPEGQGMFTEAFF. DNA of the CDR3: TGTGCCAGCAGCCCAGAGGGACAGGGGATGTTTACTGAAGCTTTCTTT.

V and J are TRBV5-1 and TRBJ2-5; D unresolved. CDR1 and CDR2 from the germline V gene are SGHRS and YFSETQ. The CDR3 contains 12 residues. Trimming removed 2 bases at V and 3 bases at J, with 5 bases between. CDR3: CASSLEEETQYF. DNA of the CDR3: TGCGCCAGCAGCTTAGAGGAAGAGACCCAGTACTTC.

CDR3 sequence (DNA): TGTGCCAGCAGCCCTCGGGGGGAAACCTACGAGCAGTACTTC. It encodes CASSPRGETYEQYF. The genes are TRBV7-8 and TRBJ2-7; 7 nucleotides line up with TRBD2. CDR3 length: 14 residues. Germline CDR1 SGHVS, CDR2 FQNEAQ. The V gene end was trimmed by 5 bases and the J gene end by 2 bases; junction bases not matched to a gene: 6. Full variable domain (missing parts from reference TRBV7-8 and TRBJ2-7): GAGVSQSPRYKVAKRGQDVALRCDPISGHVSLFWYQQALGQGPEFLTYFQNEAQLDKSGLPSDRFFAERPEGSVSTLKIQRTQQEDSAVYLCASSPRGETYEQYFGPGTRLTVT.

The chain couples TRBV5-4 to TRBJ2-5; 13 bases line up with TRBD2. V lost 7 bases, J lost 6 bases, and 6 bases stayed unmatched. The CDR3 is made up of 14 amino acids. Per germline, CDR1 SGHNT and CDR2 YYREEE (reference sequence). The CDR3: CASRLAGGGKTQYF. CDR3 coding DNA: TGTGCCAGCCGACTAGCGGGGGGCGGAAAGACCCAGTACTTC.

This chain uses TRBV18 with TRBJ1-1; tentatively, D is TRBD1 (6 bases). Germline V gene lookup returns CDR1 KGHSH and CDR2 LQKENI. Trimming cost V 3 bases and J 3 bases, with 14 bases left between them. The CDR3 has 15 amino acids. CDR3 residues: CASSPGQGKYTEAFF. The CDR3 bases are TGTGCCAGCTCACCGGGGCAGGGGAAGTACACTGAAGCTTTCTTT.

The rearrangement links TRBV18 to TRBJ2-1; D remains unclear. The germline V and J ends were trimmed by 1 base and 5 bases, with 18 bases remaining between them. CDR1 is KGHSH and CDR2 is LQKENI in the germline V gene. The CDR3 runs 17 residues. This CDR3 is CASSPQEDFRRDNEQFF. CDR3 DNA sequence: TGTGCCAGCTCACCACAGGAAGACTTCCGACGGGACAATGAGCAGTTCTTC.

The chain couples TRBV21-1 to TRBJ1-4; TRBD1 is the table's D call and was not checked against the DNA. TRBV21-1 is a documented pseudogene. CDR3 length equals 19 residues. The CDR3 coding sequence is TGTGCCAGCATAGAAGACGGGACAGGAAGCGGATGGGCTAATGAAAAACTGTTTTTT. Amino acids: CASIEDGTGSGWANEKLFF.

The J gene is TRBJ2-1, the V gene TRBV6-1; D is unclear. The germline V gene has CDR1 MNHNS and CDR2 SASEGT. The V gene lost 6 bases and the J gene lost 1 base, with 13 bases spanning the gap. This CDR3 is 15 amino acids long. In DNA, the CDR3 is TGTGCCAGCAGATCTATGGCGGAGTCCTACAATGAGCAGTTCTTC. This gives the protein CASRSMAESYNEQFF.

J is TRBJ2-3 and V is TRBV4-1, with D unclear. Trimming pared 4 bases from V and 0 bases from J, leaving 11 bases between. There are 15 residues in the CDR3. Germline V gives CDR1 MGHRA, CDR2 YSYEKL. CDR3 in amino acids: CASSRESGSTDTQYF. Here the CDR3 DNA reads TGCGCCAGCAGCCGAGAATCGGGTAGCACAGATACGCAGTATTTT.

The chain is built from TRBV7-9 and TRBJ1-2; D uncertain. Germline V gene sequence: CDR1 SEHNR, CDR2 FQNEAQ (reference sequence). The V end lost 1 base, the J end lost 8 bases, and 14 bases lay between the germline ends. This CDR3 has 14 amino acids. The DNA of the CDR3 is TGTGCCAGCAGCTTAGACGTCAGTAAACTAGGCTACACCTTC. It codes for CASSLDVSKLGYTF.